The clone carrying this T cell receptor beta chain was observed a handful of times. Its antigen is still unknown. The time point denotes: after neoadjuvant nivolumab, at surgical resection. Patients were newly diagnosed with stage II-IVA oral cavity squamous cell carcinoma without prior systemic or radiation treatment. The sample belongs to a study of neoadjuvant anti-PD-1 for oral cavity cancer. As for the study in general: Patients without progression got a fourth dose around day 43. Whole-study findings and limits: Treg/Th17 ratio rose with pretreatment blood and fell with post-treatment tumor TCRbeta clonality.

CDR1 is MNHEY, CDR2 SVGAGI, per germline. With 6 bases removed from V and 4 bases from J, the gap between germline ends came to 12 bases. This CDR3 is 13 amino acids long. The protocol was immunoSEQ multiplex PCR, while the TCRdb copy is restricted to in-frame clones and leaves out a portion. The sample lists approximately 15,000 clones; 70% to 75% were seen once. The sequence derives from a person between 40 and 85 years old with oral cavity squamous cell carcinoma. The sequencing here drew on PBMCs, taken after nivolumab (anti-PD-1) treatment. The chain recombines TRBV6-5 with TRBJ1-1, with a tentative D call TRBD1 (5 bases). Here the CDR3 reads CASSSGIFTEAFF. CDR3 coding DNA: TGTGCCAGCAGCTCAGGGATATTCACTGAAGCTTTCTTT.